This TCR beta chain emerged from a study of T cells after yellow fever vaccination. Across the study: The fractions with low cell numbers were processed using SMART-Seq v4 Ultra Low Input.

The study, taken as a whole, reports: Abundant contaminating clonotypes from the bulk population could appear in FACS-sorted repertoires. Among all clonotypes, a small share was observed in both CD4 and CD8 compartments.

V lost 0 bases and J lost 1, with 13 bases in between. Germline V lookup: CDR1 SGHRS, CDR2 YFSETQ. The CDR3 covers 16 residues. Template switching with 5'RACE generated the TCR cDNA and added a universal primer site and UMIs. TCRdb redid the calling of the 5' RACE reads with MiXCR, one entry per CDR3 protein. Of just under 600,000 distinct CDR3 sequences detected, approximately 13% appear once; the ten largest clones hold around 15%. Remarks on this clonotype: Its antigen is unknown.

Source: PBMCs, taken on the day of the yellow fever booster vaccination. The J gene is TRBJ2-5, the V gene TRBV5-1, with a weak D call TRBD2 (6 bases). This clonotype was obtained from a man under 40 who received the YFV17D yellow fever vaccine. The CDR3 region has the DNA TGCGCCAGCAGCTTGGGGGGGACTCTCACCCAAGAGACCCAGTACTTC. Amino acid sequence: CASSLGGTLTQETQYF.